The 28 T cell receptor beta chains below come from one sample, sequenced in a study of blood T cell repertoires in COVID-19. Profiling relied on immunoSEQ multiplex PCR, and the TCRdb table lists in-frame clones only, not all of them. The repertoire consists of under 250,000 clones, with approximately 80% occurring once and the leading ten covering approximately 4.3%. The sample taken for sequencing was PBMCs or T cells enriched from blood (not recorded which). All receptors derive from a young man with acute COVID-19.

This chain connects TRBV9 to TRBJ2-5; tentatively, D is TRBD1 (6 bases). Germline V gene sequence: CDR1 SGDLS, CDR2 YYNGEE. Deletions cut 4 bases from V and 0 bases from J, with 10 bases between. The CDR3 runs to 14 residues. Here the CDR3 reads CASSMGTHQETQYF. The DNA for the CDR3 is TGTGCCAGCAGCATGGGGACACACCAAGAGACCCAGTACTTC.

This clone was recorded a few times. V usage is TRBV27 and J usage is TRBJ2-7; TRBD1 matches at 8 bases. After removal of 5 bases from V and 0 bases from J, the junction contained 18 bases not matched to a gene. Germline CDR1 and CDR2: MNHEY and SMNVEV (reference sequence). The CDR3 totals 19 residues. The CDR3 region has the DNA TGTGCCAGCAGTCCTCCCGTCCCTCGACAGGGGAGAAGCTCCTACGAGCAGTACTTC. This encodes CASSPPVPRQGRSSYEQYF.

This clone was seen a handful of times. CDR3 DNA sequence: TGTGCCAGCAGCCAAGATTTAGGGGGTCCGAACACCGGGGAGCTGTTTTTT. This sequence encodes CASSQDLGGPNTGELFF. The chain combines TRBV3-1 (or the pseudogene TRBV3-2) with TRBJ2-2; tentative D call: TRBD1 (6 bases). The CDR3 sequence is 17 residues long. CDR1 and CDR2 from the germline V gene are LGHDT and YNNKEL (reference sequence). V lost 0 bases to trimming and J lost 0 bases, with 11 bases between them.

This clone appeared a few times. The J gene is TRBJ2-7, the V gene TRBV21-1; the table's D gene call, TRBD1, was not cross checked with the DNA. TRBV21-1 is a pseudogene. The CDR3 has 17 residues. CDR3: CASSKGGQAAKGYEQYF. CDR3 in DNA: TGTGCCAGCAGCAAAGGTGGACAGGCCGCTAAGGGCTACGAGCAGTACTTC.

The chain links TRBV6-5 to TRBJ1-2; 7 bases agree with TRBD1. The germline gives CDR1 MNHEY, CDR2 SVGAGI. After removal of 6 bases from V and 0 bases from J, the junction contained 4 bases not matched to a gene. The CDR3 length is 14 residues. The CDR3 DNA is TGTGCCAGCAGCCTCGGGACAGCTAACTATGGCTACACCTTC. Residues: CASSLGTANYGYTF.

The chain has TRBV3-1 (or the pseudogene TRBV3-2) and TRBJ2-1; 11 bases are shared with TRBD2. In germline, CDR1 is LGHDT, CDR2 YNNKEL (reference sequence). The CDR3 is 15 residues long. V was clipped by 8 bases and J by 2 bases; unmatched bases: 5. CDR3 loop: CASVAGGNPYNEQFF. The CDR3 coding sequence is TGTGCCAGCGTAGCGGGGGGGAATCCCTACAATGAGCAGTTCTTC.

The rearrangement joins TRBV7-2 to TRBJ2-3; 10 positions agree with TRBD2. V trimming: 2 bases; J trimming: 3 bases; junction bases outside the gene matches: 8. CDR1 and CDR2 (germline): SGHTA, FQGNSA. The CDR3 covers 17 residues. The CDR3 reads CASSLRASGGSTDTQYF. DNA of the CDR3: TGTGCCAGCAGCTTAAGGGCTAGCGGGGGTAGTACAGATACGCAGTATTTT.

In the case of this clone: The junction shows a germline mismatch at one end, possibly a read error. The chain employs TRBV19 and TRBJ2-7; 8 nucleotides match TRBD1. CDR1 is LNHDA and CDR2 is SQIVND in the germline V gene (reference sequence). There are 15 residues in the CDR3. The CDR3 loop reads CASSDWTGINYGQYF. CDR3 DNA sequence: TGTGCCAGTAGTGACTGGACAGGGATAAATTACGGGCAGTACTTC.

The chain couples TRBV2 to TRBJ1-2; TRBD1 aligns across 7 bases. The CDR3 has 13 amino acids. Germline trimming cut 8 bases from V and 4 bases from J; bases unmatched to any gene: 7. Germline V gene lookup returns CDR1 SNHLY and CDR2 FYNNEI. As DNA, the CDR3 is TGTGCCAGCCTGCCCGGGACAGTCTATGGCTACACCTTC. Protein product: CASLPGTVYGYTF.

The rearrangement joins TRBV28 to TRBJ1-2; D is unclear. The CDR3 contains 13 residues. In germline, CDR1 is MDHEN, CDR2 SYDVKM. V lost 3 bases, J lost 5 bases, and 10 bases lay in between. DNA for the CDR3: TGTGCCAGCAGTTTTGCCCGGAGGTATGGCTACACCTTC. This encodes CASSFARRYGYTF.

This clone appeared a single time. The chain joins TRBV5-1 to TRBJ2-1, with D unclear. The CDR3 contains 15 residues. V gave up 2 bases and J gave up 0 bases, with 9 bases separating them. Germline CDR1 reads SGHRS; CDR2 reads YFSETQ. The chain's CDR3 is CASSFQTGSYNEQFF. CDR3 bases: TGCGCCAGCAGCTTTCAGACGGGCTCCTACAATGAGCAGTTCTTC.

The chain recombines TRBV5-6 with TRBJ1-2, with 9 bases lining up with TRBD1. This CDR3 spans 12 amino acids. Losses at the gene ends were 4 bases for V and 8 bases for J; bases not matched to a gene: 3. The germline CDR1 and CDR2 sequences are SGHDT and YYEEEE. CDR3 coding DNA: TGTGCCAGCAGCAGGGACAGGGTCGGCTACACCTTC. This encodes CASSRDRVGYTF.

This sequence joins TRBV5-4 and TRBJ1-1, with D uncertain. CDR3 length equals 14 residues. Trimming shortened V by 5 bases and J by 7 bases, and 18 bases separated the two germline ends. Germline loops: CDR1 SGHNT, CDR2 YYREEE (reference sequence). The CDR3 DNA follows: TGTGCCAGCAGGGCTGGGCAGCGGTCCATTGAAGCTTTCTTT. As protein: CASRAGQRSIEAFF.

The chain has TRBV7-2 and TRBJ1-2; D gene unclear. Per germline, CDR1 SGHTA and CDR2 FQGNSA. This CDR3 is 14 amino acids long. Deletions cut 1 base from V and 8 bases from J, with 14 bases between. The CDR3: CASSLGVESRGYTF. In nucleotides, the CDR3 is TGTGCCAGCAGCTTAGGAGTGGAATCGCGGGGCTACACCTTC. The full variable domain, completed using reference TRBV7-2 and TRBJ1-2, is GAGVSQSPSNKVTEKGKDVELRCDPISGHTALYWYRQSLGQGLEFLIYFQGNSAPDKSGLPSDRFSAERTGGSVSTLTIQRTQQEDSAVYLCASSLGVESRGYTFGSGTRLTVV.

This clone was found once. The chain carries TRBV30 and TRBJ1-6, with D possibly matching TRBD1 (5 bases). From germline, CDR1 is GTSNPN and CDR2 SVGIG (reference sequence). The germline V and J ends were trimmed by 5 bases and 14 bases, with 13 bases remaining between them. This CDR3 region has 11 residues. This CDR3 reads CAWGEGRTLHF. In DNA, the CDR3 is TGTGCCTGGGGGGAGGGACGAACCCTCCACTTT.

With regard to this clone: Other DNA sequences in the same sample also yield this CDR3. The chain links TRBV19 to TRBJ1-5; D gene ambiguous. V lost 7 bases and J lost 1, with 8 bases in between. This CDR3 spans 13 amino acids. Germline V lookup: CDR1 LNHDA, CDR2 SQIVND (reference sequence). The CDR3 is CASNEGSNQPQHF. The DNA for the CDR3 is TGTGCCAGTAACGAGGGAAGCAATCAGCCCCAGCATTTT.

The chain has TRBV2 and TRBJ2-3, with 9 bases lining up with TRBD2. There are 16 residues in the CDR3. Germline CDR1 and CDR2: SNHLY and FYNNEI. The J segment lost 5 bases and the V segment lost 5 bases, leaving 11 bases of the junction unmatched. Here the CDR3 reads CASSFKGPAGGDTQYF. CDR3 bases: TGTGCCAGCAGTTTCAAAGGGCCAGCGGGGGGAGATACGCAGTATTTT.

This rearrangement joins TRBV29-1 to TRBJ2-1, with 13 bases fitting TRBD2. Trimming took 4 bases from V and 5 from J; bases not matched to a gene: 5. Germline loops: CDR1 SQVTM, CDR2 ANQGSEA. CDR3 length equals 15 residues. CDR3 protein: CSVAPTSGGDNEQFF. In DNA, the CDR3 is TGCAGCGTTGCCCCTACTAGCGGGGGGGACAATGAGCAGTTCTTC.

The chain links TRBV7-9 to TRBJ1-1, with a weak D call TRBD1 (6 bases). Germline V gives CDR1 SEHNR, CDR2 FQNEAQ (reference sequence). CDR3 size: 14 residues. Trimming took off 3 bases at V and 4 bases at J, with 12 bases between the two ends. The CDR3 nucleotides are TGTGCCAGCAGCTTTGGGGGGGCGGCCACTGAAGCTTTCTTT. This sequence encodes CASSFGGAATEAFF.

This clone is a singleton in its sample. The chain links TRBV2 to TRBJ1-1; no reliable D call. In germline, CDR1 is SNHLY, CDR2 FYNNEI. The CDR3 covers 13 residues. V was shortened by 8 bases and J by 4 bases, with 14 bases between the two germline ends. The CDR3 loop reads CASSPWRGTEAFF. The CDR3 DNA follows: TGTGCCAGCTCACCTTGGCGGGGCACTGAAGCTTTCTTT.

V is TRBV28 and J is TRBJ1-5, with D perhaps matching TRBD1 (5 bases). The V end was cut by 4 bases, the J end by 0 bases, with 10 bases between. This CDR3 region has 15 residues. The germline V gene encodes CDR1 MDHEN and CDR2 SYDVKM. The CDR3 DNA is TGTGCCAGCAGTTCCAGGGTTTTTAGCAATCAGCCCCAGCATTTT. Translation: CASSSRVFSNQPQHF.

The gene calls are TRBV6-5 and TRBJ1-6; D perhaps matches TRBD1 (5 bases). CDR1 is MNHEY, CDR2 SVGAGI, per germline. This CDR3 comprises 14 residues. The V gene lost 6 bases and the J gene lost 9 bases, with 15 bases spanning the gap. The CDR3 coding sequence is TGTGCCAGCAGACCCACAGGCGGGGGTTCACCCCTCCACTTT. This encodes CASRPTGGGSPLHF.

V gene TRBV20-1 combines with J gene TRBJ1-2; the D gene is possibly TRBD1 (5 bases). V gave up 3 bases and J gave up 7 bases, with 9 bases separating them. The CDR3 consists of 11 residues. Germline lookup yields CDR1 DFQATT and CDR2 SNEGSKA (reference sequence). CDR3 region: CSARQGRGYTF. In nucleotides, the CDR3 is TGCAGTGCTAGGCAGGGCCGTGGCTACACCTTC.

CDR3: CASSQEVGPSTNEKLFF. The CDR3 nucleotides read TGTGCCAGCAGCCAAGAGGTGGGGCCGTCAACTAATGAAAAACTGTTTTTT. The chain carries TRBV4-2 and TRBJ1-4; D possibly corresponds to TRBD1 (5 bases). V lost 0 bases, J lost 0 bases, and 11 bases lay in between. Germline lookup yields CDR1 LGHNA and CDR2 YNFKEQ. The CDR3 runs to 17 residues.

This clone turned up a few times. The CDR3 region is CASSRGPNEKLFF. CDR3 nucleotide sequence: TGTGCCAGCAGCCGAGGGCCTAATGAAAAACTGTTTTTT. This chain links TRBV9 with TRBJ1-4; D gene uncertain. The CDR3 loop spans 13 amino acids. Trimming pared 4 bases from V and 3 bases from J, leaving 7 bases between. CDR1 is SGDLS, CDR2 YYNGEE, per germline.

The chain combines TRBV5-1 with TRBJ1-2, with 7 bases aligning to TRBD1. This CDR3 has 13 residues. CDR1 and CDR2 from the germline V gene are SGHRS and YFSETQ. V lost 2 bases to trimming and J lost 7 bases; unmatched junction nucleotides: 5. CDR3 residues: CASSLKGQSGYTF. The CDR3, as DNA: TGCGCCAGCAGCTTAAAGGGACAGAGTGGCTACACCTTC.

In regard to this clone: The same CDR3 is also encoded by other DNA sequences in this sample. The gene calls are TRBV7-6 and TRBJ2-7; 11 bases agree with TRBD1. The CDR3 is 15 amino acids. CDR1 is SGHVS, CDR2 FNYEAQ, per germline. V shed 6 bases and J 3 bases; nucleotides not matched to a gene: 7. This CDR3 is CASSRGQGAFYEQYF. CDR3 DNA sequence: TGTGCCAGCAGTCGAGGACAGGGGGCTTTCTACGAGCAGTACTTC.

This clone was seen a few times. The sample carries other DNA sequences with the same CDR3. The chain links TRBV29-1 to TRBJ1-1, with D tentatively TRBD1 (6 bases). Trimming cost V 4 bases and J 8 bases, with 8 bases left between them. In germline, CDR1 is SQVTM, CDR2 ANQGSEA. This CDR3 has 10 amino acids. The CDR3 protein is CSVGTAEAFF. The CDR3 bases are TGCAGCGTTGGGACAGCCGAAGCTTTCTTT.